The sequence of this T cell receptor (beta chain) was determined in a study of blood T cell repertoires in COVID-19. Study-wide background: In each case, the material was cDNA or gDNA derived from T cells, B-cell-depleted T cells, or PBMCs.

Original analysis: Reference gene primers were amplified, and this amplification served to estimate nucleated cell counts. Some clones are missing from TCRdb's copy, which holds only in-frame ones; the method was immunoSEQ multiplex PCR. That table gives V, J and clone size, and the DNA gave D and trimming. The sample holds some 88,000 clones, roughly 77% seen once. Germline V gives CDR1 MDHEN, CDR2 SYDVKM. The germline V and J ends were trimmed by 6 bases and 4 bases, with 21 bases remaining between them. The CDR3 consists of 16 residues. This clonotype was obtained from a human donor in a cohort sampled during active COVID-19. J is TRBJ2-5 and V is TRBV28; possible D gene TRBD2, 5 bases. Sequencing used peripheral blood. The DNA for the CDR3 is TGTGCCAGCAGCAATTACCTCGCGGGTAGTGCAGAGACCCAGTACTTC. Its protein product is CASSNYLAGSAETQYF.